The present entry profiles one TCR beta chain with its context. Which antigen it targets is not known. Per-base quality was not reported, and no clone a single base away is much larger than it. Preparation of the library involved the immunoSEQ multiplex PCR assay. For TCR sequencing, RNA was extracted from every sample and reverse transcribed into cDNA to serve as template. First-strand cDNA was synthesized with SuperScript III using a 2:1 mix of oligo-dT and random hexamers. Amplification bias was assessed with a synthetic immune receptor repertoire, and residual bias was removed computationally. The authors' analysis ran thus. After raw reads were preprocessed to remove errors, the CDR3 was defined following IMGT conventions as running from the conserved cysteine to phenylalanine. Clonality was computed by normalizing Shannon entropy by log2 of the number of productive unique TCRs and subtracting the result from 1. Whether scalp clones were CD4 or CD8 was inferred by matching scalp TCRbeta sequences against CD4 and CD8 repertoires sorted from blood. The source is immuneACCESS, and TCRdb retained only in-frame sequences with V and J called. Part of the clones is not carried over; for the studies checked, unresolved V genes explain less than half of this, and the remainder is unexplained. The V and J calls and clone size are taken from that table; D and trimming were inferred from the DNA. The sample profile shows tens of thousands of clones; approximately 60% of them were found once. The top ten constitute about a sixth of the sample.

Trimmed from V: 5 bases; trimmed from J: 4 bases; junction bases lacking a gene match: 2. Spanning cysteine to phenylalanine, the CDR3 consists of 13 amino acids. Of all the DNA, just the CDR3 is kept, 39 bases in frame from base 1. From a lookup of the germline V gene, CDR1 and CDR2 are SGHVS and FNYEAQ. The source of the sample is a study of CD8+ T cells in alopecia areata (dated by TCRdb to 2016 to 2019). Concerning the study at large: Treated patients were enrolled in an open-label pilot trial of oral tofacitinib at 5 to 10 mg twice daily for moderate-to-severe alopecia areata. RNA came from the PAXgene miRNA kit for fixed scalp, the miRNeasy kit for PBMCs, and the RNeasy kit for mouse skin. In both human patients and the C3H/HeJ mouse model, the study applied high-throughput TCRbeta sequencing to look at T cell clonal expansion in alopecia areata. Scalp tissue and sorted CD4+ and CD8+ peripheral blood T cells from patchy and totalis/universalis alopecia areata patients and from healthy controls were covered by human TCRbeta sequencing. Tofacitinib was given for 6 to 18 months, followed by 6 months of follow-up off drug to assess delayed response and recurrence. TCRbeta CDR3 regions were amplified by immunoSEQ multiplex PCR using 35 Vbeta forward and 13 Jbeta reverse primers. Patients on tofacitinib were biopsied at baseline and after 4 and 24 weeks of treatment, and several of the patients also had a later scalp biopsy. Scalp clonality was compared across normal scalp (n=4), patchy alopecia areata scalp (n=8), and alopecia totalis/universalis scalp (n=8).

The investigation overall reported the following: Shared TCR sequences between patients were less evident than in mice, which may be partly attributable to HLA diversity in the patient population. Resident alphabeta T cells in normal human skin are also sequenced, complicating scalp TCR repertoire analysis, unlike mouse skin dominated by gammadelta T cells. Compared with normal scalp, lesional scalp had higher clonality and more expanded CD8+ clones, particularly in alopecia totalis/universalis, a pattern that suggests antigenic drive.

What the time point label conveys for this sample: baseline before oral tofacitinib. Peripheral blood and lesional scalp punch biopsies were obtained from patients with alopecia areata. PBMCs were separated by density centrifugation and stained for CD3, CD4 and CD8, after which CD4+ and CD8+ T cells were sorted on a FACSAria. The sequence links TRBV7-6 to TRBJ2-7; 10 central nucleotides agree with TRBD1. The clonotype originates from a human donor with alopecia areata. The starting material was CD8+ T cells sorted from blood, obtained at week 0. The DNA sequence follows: TGTGCCAGCAGCATGGGACAGGGGTACGAGCAGTACTTC. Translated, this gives CASSMGQGYEQYF.